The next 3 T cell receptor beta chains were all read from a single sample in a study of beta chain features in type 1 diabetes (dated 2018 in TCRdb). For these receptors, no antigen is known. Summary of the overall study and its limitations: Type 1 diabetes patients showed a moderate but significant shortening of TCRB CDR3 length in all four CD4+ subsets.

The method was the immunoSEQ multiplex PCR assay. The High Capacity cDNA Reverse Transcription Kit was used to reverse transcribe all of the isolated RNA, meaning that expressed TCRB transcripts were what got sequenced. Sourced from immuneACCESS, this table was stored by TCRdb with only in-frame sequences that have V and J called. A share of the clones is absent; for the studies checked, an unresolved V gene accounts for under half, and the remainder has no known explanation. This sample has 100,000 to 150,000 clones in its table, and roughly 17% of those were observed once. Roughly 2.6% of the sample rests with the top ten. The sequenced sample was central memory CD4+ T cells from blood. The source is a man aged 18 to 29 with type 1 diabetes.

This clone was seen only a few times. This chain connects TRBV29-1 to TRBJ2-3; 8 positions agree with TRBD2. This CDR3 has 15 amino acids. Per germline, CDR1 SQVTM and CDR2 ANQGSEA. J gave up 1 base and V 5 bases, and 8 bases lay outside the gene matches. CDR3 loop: CSVRDTGGRTDTQYF. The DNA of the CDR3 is TGCAGCGTTAGGGATACGGGGGGGCGCACAGATACGCAGTATTTT.

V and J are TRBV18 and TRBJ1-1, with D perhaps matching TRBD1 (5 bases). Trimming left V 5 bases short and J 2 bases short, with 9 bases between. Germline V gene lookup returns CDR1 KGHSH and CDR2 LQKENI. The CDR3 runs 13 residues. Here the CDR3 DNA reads TGTGCCAGCTCAGGGACCCTCAACACTGAAGCTTTCTTT. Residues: CASSGTLNTEAFF.

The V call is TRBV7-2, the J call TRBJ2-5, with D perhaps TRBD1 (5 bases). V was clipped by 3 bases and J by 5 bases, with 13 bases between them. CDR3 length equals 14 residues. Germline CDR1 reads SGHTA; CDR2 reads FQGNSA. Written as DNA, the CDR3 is TGTGCCAGCAGCTTTAATCGACAGTCGGAGACCCAGTACTTC. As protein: CASSFNRQSETQYF.